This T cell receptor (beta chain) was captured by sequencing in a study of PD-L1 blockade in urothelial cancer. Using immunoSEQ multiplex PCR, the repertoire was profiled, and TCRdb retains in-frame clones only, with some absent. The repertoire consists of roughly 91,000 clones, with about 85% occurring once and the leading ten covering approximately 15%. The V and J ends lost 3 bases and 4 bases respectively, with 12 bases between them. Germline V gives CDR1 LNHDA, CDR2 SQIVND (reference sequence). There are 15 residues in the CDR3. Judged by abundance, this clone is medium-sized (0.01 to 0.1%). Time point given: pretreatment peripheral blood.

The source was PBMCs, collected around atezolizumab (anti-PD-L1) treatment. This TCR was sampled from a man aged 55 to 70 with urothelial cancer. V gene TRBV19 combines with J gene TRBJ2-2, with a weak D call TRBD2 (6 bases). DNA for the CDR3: TGTGCCAGTAGTATCTACGGGGGATCCACCGGGGAGCTGTTTTTT. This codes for CASSIYGGSTGELFF.